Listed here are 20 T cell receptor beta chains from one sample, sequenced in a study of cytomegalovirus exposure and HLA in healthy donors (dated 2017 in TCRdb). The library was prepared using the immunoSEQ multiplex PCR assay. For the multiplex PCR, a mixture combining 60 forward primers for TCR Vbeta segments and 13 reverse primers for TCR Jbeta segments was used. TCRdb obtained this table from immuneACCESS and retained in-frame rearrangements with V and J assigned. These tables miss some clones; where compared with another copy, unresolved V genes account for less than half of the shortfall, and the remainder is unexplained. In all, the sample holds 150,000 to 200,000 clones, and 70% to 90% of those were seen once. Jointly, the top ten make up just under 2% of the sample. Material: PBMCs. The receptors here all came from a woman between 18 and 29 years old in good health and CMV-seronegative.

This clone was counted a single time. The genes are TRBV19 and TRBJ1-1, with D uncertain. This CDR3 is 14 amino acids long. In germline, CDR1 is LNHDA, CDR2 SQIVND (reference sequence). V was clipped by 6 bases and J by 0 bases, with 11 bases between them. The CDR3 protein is CASRLTSVNTEAFF. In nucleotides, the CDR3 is TGTGCCAGTAGACTAACTTCGGTGAACACTGAAGCTTTCTTT. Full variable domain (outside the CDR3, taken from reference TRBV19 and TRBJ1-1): DGGITQSPKYLFRKEGQNVTLSCEQNLNHDAMYWYRQDPGQGLRLIYYSQIVNDFQKGDIAEGYSVSREKKESFPLTVTSAQKNPTAFYLCASRLTSVNTEAFFGQGTRLTVV.

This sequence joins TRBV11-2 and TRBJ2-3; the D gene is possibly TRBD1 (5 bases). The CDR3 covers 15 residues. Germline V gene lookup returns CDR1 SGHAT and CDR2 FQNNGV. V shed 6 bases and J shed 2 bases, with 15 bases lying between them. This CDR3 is CASSHMGHPTDTQYF. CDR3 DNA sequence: TGTGCCAGCAGTCATATGGGGCACCCCACAGATACGCAGTATTTT.

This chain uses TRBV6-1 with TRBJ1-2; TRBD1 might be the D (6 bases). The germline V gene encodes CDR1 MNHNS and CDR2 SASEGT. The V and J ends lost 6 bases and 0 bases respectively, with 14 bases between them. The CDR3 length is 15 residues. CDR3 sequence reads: CASRRTVDSNYGYTF. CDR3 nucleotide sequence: TGTGCCAGCAGGCGGACAGTTGATTCTAACTATGGCTACACCTTC.

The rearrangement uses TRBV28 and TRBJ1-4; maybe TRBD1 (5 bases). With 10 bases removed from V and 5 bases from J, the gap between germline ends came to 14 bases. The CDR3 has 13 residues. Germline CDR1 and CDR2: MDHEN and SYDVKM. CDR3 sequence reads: CATRGGDNEKLFF. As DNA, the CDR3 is TGTGCCACCCGGGGGGGGGACAATGAAAAACTGTTTTTT.

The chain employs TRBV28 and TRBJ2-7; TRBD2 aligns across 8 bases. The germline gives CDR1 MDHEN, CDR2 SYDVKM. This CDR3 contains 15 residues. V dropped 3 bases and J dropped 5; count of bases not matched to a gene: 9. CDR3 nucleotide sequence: TGTGCCAGCAGTTTCTCTCGACTAGCGTTAGACGAGCAGTACTTC. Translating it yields CASSFSRLALDEQYF.

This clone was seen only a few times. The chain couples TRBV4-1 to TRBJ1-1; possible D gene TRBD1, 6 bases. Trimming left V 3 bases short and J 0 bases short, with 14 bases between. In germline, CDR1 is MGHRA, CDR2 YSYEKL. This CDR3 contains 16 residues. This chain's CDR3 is CASSQGRGGMNTEAFF. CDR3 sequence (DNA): TGCGCCAGCAGCCAGGGAAGAGGGGGAATGAACACTGAAGCTTTCTTT.

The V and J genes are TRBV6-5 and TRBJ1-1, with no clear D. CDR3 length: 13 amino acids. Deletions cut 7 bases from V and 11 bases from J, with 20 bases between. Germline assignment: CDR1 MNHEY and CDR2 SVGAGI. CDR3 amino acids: CASTRRDNGLAFF. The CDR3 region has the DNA TGTGCCAGCACCCGAAGAGACAATGGGTTGGCTTTCTTT.

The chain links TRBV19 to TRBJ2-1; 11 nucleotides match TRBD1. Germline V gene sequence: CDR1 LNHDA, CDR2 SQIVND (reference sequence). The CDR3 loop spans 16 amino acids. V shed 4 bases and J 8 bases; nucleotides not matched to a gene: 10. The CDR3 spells CASSREGQGANYEQFF. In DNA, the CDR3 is TGTGCCAGTAGTAGAGAAGGACAGGGGGCTAACTATGAGCAGTTCTTC.

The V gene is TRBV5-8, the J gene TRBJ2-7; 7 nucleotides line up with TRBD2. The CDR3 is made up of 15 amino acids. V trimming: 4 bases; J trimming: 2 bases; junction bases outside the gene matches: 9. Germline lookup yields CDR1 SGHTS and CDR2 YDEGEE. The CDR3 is CASSRTGLGTYEQYF. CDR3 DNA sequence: TGTGCCAGCAGCCGCACTGGACTAGGGACCTACGAGCAGTACTTC. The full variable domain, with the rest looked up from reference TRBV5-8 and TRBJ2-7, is EAGVTQSPTHLIKTRGQQATLRCSPISGHTSVYWYQQALGLGLQFLLWYDEGEERNRGNFPPRFSGRQFPNYSSELNVNALELEDSALYLCASSRTGLGTYEQYFGPGTRLTVT.

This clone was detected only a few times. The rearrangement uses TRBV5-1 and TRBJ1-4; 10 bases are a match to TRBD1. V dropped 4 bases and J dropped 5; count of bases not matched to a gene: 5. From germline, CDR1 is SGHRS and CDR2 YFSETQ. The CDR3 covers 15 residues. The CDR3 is CASSGPGQGNEKLFF. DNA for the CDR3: TGCGCCAGCAGCGGGCCGGGACAGGGGAATGAAAAACTGTTTTTT.

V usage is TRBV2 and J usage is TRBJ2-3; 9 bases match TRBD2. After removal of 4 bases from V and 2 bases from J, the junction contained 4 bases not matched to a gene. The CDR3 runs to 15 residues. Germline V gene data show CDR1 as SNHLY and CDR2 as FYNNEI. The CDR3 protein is CASSALAGITDTQYF. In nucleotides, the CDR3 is TGTGCCAGCAGTGCCCTAGCGGGGATCACAGATACGCAGTATTTT.

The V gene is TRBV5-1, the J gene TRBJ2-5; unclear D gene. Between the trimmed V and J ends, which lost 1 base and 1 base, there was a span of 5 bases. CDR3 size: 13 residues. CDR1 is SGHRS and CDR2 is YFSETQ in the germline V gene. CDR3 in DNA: TGCGCCAGCAGCTTGACAGCCCAAGAGACCCAGTACTTC. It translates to CASSLTAQETQYF.

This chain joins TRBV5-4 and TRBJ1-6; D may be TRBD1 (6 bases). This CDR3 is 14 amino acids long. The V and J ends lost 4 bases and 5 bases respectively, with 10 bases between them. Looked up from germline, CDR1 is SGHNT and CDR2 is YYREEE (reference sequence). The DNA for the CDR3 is TGTGCCAGCAGCGTGGACAGCCATAATTCACCCCTCCACTTT. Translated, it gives CASSVDSHNSPLHF.

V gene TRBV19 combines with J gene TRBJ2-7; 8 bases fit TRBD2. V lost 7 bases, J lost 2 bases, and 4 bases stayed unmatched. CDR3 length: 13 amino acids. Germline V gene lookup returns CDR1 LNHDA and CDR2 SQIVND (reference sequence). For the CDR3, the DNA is TGTGCCAGTAACCCAGCGGGAGCCTACGAGCAGTACTTC. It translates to CASNPAGAYEQYF.

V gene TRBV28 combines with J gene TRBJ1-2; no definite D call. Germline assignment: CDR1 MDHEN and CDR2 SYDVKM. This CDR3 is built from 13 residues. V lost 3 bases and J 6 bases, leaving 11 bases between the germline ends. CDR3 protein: CASSLSRIDGYTF. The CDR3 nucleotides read TGTGCCAGCAGTTTGAGCAGGATCGATGGCTACACCTTC.

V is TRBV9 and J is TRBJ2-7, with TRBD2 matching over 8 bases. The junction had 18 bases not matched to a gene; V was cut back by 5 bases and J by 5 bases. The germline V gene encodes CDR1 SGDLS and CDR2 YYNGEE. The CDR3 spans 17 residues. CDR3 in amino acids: CASSPLPGLDGFHEQYF. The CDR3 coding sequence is TGTGCCAGCAGTCCCTTACCGGGACTAGATGGGTTCCACGAGCAGTACTTC.

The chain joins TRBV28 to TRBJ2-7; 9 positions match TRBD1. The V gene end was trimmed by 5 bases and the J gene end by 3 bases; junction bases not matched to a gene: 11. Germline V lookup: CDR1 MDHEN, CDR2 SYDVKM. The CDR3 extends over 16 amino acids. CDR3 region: CASSAGTGRTRYEQYF. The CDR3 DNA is TGTGCCAGCAGTGCCGGGACAGGGAGGACCCGCTACGAGCAGTACTTC.

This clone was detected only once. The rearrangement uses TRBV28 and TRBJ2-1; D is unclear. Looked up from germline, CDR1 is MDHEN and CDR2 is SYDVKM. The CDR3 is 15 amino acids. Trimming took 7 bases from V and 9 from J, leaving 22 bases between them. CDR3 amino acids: CASTPGGGTRGEQFF. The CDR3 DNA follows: TGTGCCAGCACTCCCGGTGGTGGAACTCGAGGTGAGCAGTTCTTC.

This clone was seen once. In DNA form, the CDR3 reads TGTGCCAGCAGCACCGGGACAGGGGGGGATCAGCCCCAGCATTTT. Amino acids: CASSTGTGGDQPQHF. This rearrangement joins TRBV13 to TRBJ1-5; 11 bases line up with TRBD1. There are 15 residues in the CDR3. V lost 5 bases, J lost 5 bases, and 5 bases stayed unmatched. Germline loops: CDR1 PRHDT, CDR2 FYEKMQ (reference sequence).

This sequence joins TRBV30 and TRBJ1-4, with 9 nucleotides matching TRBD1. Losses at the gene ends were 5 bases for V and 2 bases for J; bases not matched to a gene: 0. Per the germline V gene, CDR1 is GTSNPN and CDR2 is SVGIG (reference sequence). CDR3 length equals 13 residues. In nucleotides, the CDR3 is TGTGCCTGGGGGACAGGGACTAATGAAAAACTGTTTTTT. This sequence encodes CAWGTGTNEKLFF.